Detailed here is one TCR beta chain. The V end was cut by 6 bases, the J end by 4 bases, with 12 bases between. The length of the CDR3 is 13 residues. The data derive from a study of T cell responses to AZD1222 COVID-19 vaccine. The method was immunoSEQ multiplex PCR; TCRdb's version includes in-frame clones alone and lacks a portion of them. In the table there are around 120,000 clones, 85% to 95% of which are singletons. This TCR was sampled from an adult who received the AZD1222 COVID-19 vaccine. Material: peripheral blood, obtained 28 days after the second AZD1222 dose. This sequence joins TRBV12-3 or TRBV12-4 and TRBJ1-1; the D is unclear. This CDR3 is CASRGRVGTEAFF. As DNA, the CDR3 is TGTGCCAGCAGGGGGAGGGTGGGCACTGAAGCTTTCTTT.